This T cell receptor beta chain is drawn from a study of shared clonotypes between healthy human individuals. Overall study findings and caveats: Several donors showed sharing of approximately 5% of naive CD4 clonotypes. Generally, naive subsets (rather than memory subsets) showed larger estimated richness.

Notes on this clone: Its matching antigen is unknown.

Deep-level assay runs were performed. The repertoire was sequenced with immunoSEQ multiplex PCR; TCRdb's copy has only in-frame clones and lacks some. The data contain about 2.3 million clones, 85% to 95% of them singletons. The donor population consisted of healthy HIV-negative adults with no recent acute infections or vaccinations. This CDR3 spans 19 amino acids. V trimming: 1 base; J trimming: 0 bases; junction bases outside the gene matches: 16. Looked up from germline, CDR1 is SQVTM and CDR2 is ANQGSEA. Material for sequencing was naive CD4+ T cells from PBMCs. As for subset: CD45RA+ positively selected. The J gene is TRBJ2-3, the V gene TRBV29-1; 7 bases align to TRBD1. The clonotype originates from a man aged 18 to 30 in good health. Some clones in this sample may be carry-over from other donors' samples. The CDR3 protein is CSVEGGSGTAITSTDTQYF. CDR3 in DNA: TGCAGCGTTGAAGGCGGGTCCGGGACAGCCATAACTAGCACAGATACGCAGTATTTT.